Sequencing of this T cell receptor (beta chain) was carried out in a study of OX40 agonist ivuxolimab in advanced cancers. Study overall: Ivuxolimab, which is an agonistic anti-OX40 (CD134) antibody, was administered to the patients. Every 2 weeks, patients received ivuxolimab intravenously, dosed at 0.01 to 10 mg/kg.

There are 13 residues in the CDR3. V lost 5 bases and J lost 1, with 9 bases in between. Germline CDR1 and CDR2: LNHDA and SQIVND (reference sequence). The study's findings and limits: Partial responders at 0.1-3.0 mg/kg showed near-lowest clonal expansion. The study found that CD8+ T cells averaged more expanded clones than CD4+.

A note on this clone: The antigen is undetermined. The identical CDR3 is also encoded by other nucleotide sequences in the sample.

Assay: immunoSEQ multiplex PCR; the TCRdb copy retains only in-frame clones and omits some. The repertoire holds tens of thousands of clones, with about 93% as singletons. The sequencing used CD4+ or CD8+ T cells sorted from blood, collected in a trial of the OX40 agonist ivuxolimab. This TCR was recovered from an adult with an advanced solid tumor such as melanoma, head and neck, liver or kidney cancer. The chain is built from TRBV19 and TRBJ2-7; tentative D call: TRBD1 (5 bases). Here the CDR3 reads CASSDQGSYEQYF. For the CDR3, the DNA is TGTGCCAGTAGTGATCAGGGATCCTACGAGCAGTACTTC.